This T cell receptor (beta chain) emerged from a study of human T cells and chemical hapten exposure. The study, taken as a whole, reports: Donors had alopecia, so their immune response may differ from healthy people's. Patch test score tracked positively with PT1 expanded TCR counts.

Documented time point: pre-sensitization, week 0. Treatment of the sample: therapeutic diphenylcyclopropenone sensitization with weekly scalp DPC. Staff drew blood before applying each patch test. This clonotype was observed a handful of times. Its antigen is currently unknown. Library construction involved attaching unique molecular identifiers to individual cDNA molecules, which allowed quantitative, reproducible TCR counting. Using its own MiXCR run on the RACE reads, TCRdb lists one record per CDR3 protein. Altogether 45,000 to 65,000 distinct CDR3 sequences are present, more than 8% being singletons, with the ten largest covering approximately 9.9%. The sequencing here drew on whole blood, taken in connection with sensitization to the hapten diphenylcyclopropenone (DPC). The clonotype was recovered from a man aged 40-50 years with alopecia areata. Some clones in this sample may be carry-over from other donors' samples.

The CDR3 spells CASSLAPGINSPLHF. In DNA form, the CDR3 reads TGTGCCAGCAGCTTAGCACCGGGGATCAATTCACCCCTCCACTTT. The chain employs TRBV7-8 and TRBJ1-6; no clear D. Germline-derived CDR1 and CDR2 are SGHVS and FQNEAQ. The CDR3 runs to 15 residues. V was cut by 0 bases and J by 7 bases, with 10 bases left in between.